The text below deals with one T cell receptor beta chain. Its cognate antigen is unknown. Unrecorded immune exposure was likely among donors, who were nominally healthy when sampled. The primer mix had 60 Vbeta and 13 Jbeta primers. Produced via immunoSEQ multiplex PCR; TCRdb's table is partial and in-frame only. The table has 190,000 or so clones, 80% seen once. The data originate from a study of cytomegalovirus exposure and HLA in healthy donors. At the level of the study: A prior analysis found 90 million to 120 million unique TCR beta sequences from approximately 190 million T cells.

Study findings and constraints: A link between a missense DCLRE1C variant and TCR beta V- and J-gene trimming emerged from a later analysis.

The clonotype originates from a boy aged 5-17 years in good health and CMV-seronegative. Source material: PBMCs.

The CDR3 nucleotides read TGTGCCAGCAGGGAGTATCGGGGCGAGCAGTACTTC. It translates to CASREYRGEQYF. The chain employs TRBV6-1 and TRBJ2-7; a possible D gene is TRBD2 (5 bases). The CDR3 sequence is 12 residues long. Germline CDR1 MNHNS, CDR2 SASEGT. The V end lost 6 bases, the J end lost 6 bases, and 12 bases lay between the germline ends.